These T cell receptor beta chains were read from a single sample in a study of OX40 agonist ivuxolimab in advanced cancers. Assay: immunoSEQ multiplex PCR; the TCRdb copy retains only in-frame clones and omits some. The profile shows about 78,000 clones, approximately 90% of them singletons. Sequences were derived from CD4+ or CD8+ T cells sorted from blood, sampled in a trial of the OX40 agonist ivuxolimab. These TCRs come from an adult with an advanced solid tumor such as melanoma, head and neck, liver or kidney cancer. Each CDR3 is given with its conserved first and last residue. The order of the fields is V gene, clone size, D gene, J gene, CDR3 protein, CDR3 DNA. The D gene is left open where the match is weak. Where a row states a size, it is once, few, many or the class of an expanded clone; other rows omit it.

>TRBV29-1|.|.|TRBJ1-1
CSPTGRGTEAFF
TGCAGCCCCACCGGCAGGGGAACTGAAGCTTTCTTT
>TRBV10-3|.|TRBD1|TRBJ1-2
CAISGGTVYYGYTF
TGTGCCATCAGTGGCGGGACAGTCTACTATGGCTACACCTTC
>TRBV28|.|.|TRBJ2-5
CASSEGGQETQYF
TGTGCCAGCAGTGAGGGGGGCCAAGAGACCCAGTACTTC
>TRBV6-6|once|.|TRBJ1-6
CASSFQGILNSPLHF
TGTGCCAGCAGTTTTCAGGGCATTCTTAATTCACCCCTCCACTTT
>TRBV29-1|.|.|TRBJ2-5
CSTVQPGETQYF
TGCAGCACGGTACAACCGGGGGAGACCCAGTACTTC
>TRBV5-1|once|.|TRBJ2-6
CASSLAGLYQGGAGANVLTF
TGCGCCAGCAGCTTGGCCGGGTTATATCAGGGTGGAGCTGGGGCCAACGTCCTGACTTTC
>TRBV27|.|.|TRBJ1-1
CASSLISGYGTEAFF
TGTGCCAGCAGTTTAATTTCAGGGTATGGGACTGAAGCTTTCTTT
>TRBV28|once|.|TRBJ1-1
CASSRTRQNTEAFF
TGTGCCAGCAGCCGTACAAGACAGAACACTGAAGCTTTCTTT
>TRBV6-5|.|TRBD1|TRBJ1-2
CASSKGDRILYGYTF
TGTGCCAGCAGTAAAGGGGACAGGATCCTTTATGGCTACACCTTC
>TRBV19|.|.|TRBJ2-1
CASSPIRGRGFGEQFF
TGTGCCAGTAGTCCCATAAGGGGGAGAGGGTTTGGTGAGCAGTTCTTC
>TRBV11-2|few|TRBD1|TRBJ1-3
CASSWDRAYGDHPGNTIYF
TGTGCCAGCAGCTGGGACAGGGCGTACGGGGACCATCCAGGAAACACCATATATTTT
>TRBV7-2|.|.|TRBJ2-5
CASSASRSQETQYF
TGTGCCAGCAGCGCCTCCAGGAGTCAAGAGACCCAGTACTTC
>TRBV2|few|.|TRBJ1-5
CASSGESGAAGPQHF
TGTGCCAGCAGTGGGGAATCAGGGGCCGCGGGGCCCCAGCATTTT
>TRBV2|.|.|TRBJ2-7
CASKGTRPTYEQYF
TGTGCCAGCAAGGGAACAAGGCCGACCTACGAGCAGTACTTC
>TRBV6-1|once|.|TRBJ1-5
CASSVGTGNQPQHF
TGTGCCAGCAGTGTGGGGACGGGGAATCAGCCCCAGCATTTT
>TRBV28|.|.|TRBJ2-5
CASSLRAQETQYF
TGTGCCAGCAGTTTACGGGCCCAAGAGACCCAGTACTTC
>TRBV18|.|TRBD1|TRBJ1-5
CASSPGQNQPQHF
TGTGCCAGCTCACCGGGACAGAATCAGCCCCAGCATTTT
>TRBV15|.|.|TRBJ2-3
CATSRGTVSTDTQYF
TGTGCCACCAGCAGAGGGACAGTTAGCACAGATACGCAGTATTTT
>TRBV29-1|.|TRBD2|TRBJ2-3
CSVDGLAGGPSTDTQYF
TGCAGCGTTGATGGACTAGCGGGGGGTCCTAGCACAGATACGCAGTATTTT
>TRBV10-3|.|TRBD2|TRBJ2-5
CAISVAGEETQYF
TGTGCCATCAGTGTAGCGGGAGAAGAGACCCAGTACTTC
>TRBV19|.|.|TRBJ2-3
CASSIVGRRTDTQYF
TGTGCCAGTAGTATAGTGGGCCGTCGCACAGATACGCAGTATTTT
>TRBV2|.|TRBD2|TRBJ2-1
CARTSGSDNEQFF
TGTGCCAGAACTAGCGGGAGTGACAATGAGCAGTTCTTC
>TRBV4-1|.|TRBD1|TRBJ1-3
CASSQADRFSGNTIYF
TGCGCCAGCAGCCAAGCGGACAGGTTCTCTGGAAACACCATATATTTT
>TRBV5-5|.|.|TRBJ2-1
CASSLYASETTFSYNEQFF
TGTGCCAGCAGCTTGTACGCTAGCGAGACAACCTTCTCCTACAATGAGCAGTTCTTC
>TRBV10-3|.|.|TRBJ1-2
CARRGTDYGYTF
TGTGCCAGAAGGGGAACTGACTATGGCTACACCTTC
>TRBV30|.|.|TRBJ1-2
CAWSPPGTYGYTF
TGTGCCTGGAGCCCACCCGGGACCTATGGCTACACCTTC
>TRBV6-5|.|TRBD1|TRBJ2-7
CASSRPTGPSYEQYF
TGTGCCAGCAGTCGACCGACAGGGCCCTCCTACGAGCAGTACTTC
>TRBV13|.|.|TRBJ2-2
CASSLAGVSNTGELFF
TGTGCCAGCAGCTTAGCGGGAGTATCGAACACCGGGGAGCTGTTTTTT
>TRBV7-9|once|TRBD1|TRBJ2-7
CASSLDRGLGSYEQYF
TGTGCCAGCAGCTTAGACAGGGGGCTGGGATCCTACGAGCAGTACTTC
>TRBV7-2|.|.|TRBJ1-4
CASSPWGSLNEKLFF
TGTGCCAGCAGCCCCTGGGGGAGTCTTAATGAAAAACTGTTTTTT
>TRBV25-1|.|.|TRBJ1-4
CASSEKGPTNEKLFF
TGTGCCAGCAGTGAAAAAGGCCCAACTAATGAAAAACTGTTTTTT
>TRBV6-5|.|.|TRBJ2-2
CASSYPGGGRDGELFF
TGTGCCAGCAGTTACCCTGGGGGAGGAAGGGACGGGGAGCTGTTTTTT
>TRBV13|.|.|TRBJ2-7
CASTLRGSRYEQYF
TGTGCCAGCACCCTAAGAGGGAGTCGCTACGAGCAGTACTTC
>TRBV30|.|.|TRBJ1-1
CAWTPSKGGGDTEAFF
TGTGCCTGGACCCCTTCGAAGGGGGGGGGAGACACTGAAGCTTTCTTT
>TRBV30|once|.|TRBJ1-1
CAWSRQVNTEAFF
TGTGCCTGGAGTCGACAGGTGAACACTGAAGCTTTCTTT
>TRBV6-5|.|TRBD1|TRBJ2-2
CASSPGTGAGELFF
TGTGCCAGCAGCCCCGGGACAGGGGCCGGGGAGCTGTTTTTT
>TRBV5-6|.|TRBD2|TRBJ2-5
CASSLPGGIQTQYF
TGTGCCAGCAGCTTGCCGGGAGGGATCCAGACCCAGTACTTC
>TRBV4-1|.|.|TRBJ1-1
CASSQARVAEAFF
TGCGCCAGCAGCCAGGCAAGGGTCGCTGAAGCTTTCTTT
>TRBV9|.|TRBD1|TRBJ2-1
CASSVDGTGYNEQFF
TGTGCCAGCAGCGTAGATGGGACAGGGTACAATGAGCAGTTCTTC
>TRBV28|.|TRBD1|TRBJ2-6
CASSLSDRGPGANVLTF
TGTGCCAGCAGTTTAAGTGACAGGGGCCCTGGGGCCAACGTCCTGACTTTC
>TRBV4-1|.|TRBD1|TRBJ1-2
CASSLGTGGGYTF
TGCGCCAGCAGCCTCGGGACAGGAGGGGGCTACACCTTC
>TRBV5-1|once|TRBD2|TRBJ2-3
CASSTGLAGTDTQYF
TGCGCCAGCAGCACGGGACTAGCGGGCACAGATACGCAGTATTTT
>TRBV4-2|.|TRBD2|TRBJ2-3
CASSQDRGGRGDTQYF
TGTGCCAGCAGCCAAGATCGGGGGGGGCGTGGAGATACGCAGTATTTT